This T cell receptor beta chain was found in a study of blood T cell repertoires in COVID-19 (dated by TCRdb to 2018 to 2021). Regarding the study in general: Samples from collaborators originated in the United States, Italy and Spain and spanned both the acute and convalescent phases of COVID-19. Where HLA class I and class II types were available, the types were taken from metadata supplied by the sample provider, not from assay-based typing. The samples were drawn from two sources: the first 160 participants of the ongoing ImmuneRACE study, and 1,200 or so subjects contributed by 6 global collaborators. The repertoires were released in a freely available public database meant as a resource for research on the immune response to SARS-CoV-2. The material from the prospective study consisted of cDNA or gDNA derived from T cells, B-cell-depleted T cells, or PBMCs. The dataset comprised deeply sampled blood TCRbeta repertoires from subjects exposed to, actively infected with, or recovered from COVID-19. Nearly every sample came with metadata listing a de-identified subject ID, COVID-19 status, age in years and sex.

TCRbeta CDR3 regions were amplified from genomic DNA by means of the immunoSEQ Assay, a bias-controlled multiplex PCR. Per the source publication's procedure: The number of nucleated cells in each sample was estimated from the amplification of reference gene primers within the assay. To quantify the absolute abundance of each unique TCRbeta CDR3 rearrangement, sequence reads were collapsed and filtered. For each sample, productive Simpson clonality was calculated as the square root of Simpson's diversity index over productive rearrangements. TCRdb carries this immuneACCESS record with in-frame sequences only. Its versions omit some clonotypes, under half of them owing to an unresolved V gene in the studies checked, with the rest unexplained. V and J calls and clone size follow that table, whereas D and trimming were derived from the DNA. This sample gives around 100,000 clones in total; roughly nine tenths of them show up just once. The ten most abundant clones make up 5% to 6.5% of the sample.

In the germline V gene (reference sequence), CDR1 corresponds to SEHNR and CDR2 to FQNEAQ. From the cysteine through the phenylalanine, the CDR3 covers 15 amino acids. Only the CDR3 DNA is retained, 45 bases long and in frame from the first base. V is pruned by 5 bases and J by 9 bases, leaving 10 bases of the junction without a gene match. Each collaborating institution followed its own protocols to collect whole blood in K2EDTA tubes. Collaborator samples were shipped for TCRbeta analysis as frozen whole blood, isolated PBMCs, or DNA extracted from either sample type. The paper's findings and limits, for the study overall: The quantity of clinical and demographic metadata differed by source and by participant and was supplied without curation.

Comment on this clone: It has no known antigen specificity. No much larger clonotype is one base removed from it; base qualities were not supplied.

The chain is encoded by TRBV7-9 joined to TRBJ1-6; 7 junctional bases match TRBD1. The TCR comes from a man over 45 with acute or convalescent COVID-19. The sample comprised peripheral blood. The nucleotides are TGTGCCAGCAGCGTCGAGGGGGCAGGGGGTTCACCCCTCCACTTT. Its protein is CASSVEGAGGSPLHF.